The 18 T cell receptor beta chains below come from one sample, sequenced in a study of CD8 T cells in ankylosing spondylitis. TCRdb itself ran the 5' RACE reads through MiXCR, one entry per CDR3 protein. The table records about 150,000 distinct CDR3 sequences, roughly 6.6% of them present only once. The sequencing sample was made of blood, either unsorted or a sorted T cell fraction (not recorded which). These receptors originate from a female donor with ankylosing spondylitis or in good health (not recorded which).

The chain is built from TRBV7-2 and TRBJ2-1, with 12 bases identical to TRBD1. This CDR3 region has 14 residues. V trimming: 3 bases; J trimming: 8 bases; junction bases outside the gene matches: 2. The germline V gene has CDR1 SGHTA and CDR2 FQGNSA. CDR3 region: CASSFRDRGHEQFF. Here the CDR3 DNA reads TGTGCCAGCAGCTTCCGGGACAGGGGGCATGAGCAGTTCTTC.

This clonotype showed up just a few times. The rearrangement links TRBV7-3 to TRBJ1-3; TRBD1 might be the D (5 bases). This CDR3 has 18 residues. V lost 5 bases to trimming and J lost 0 bases, with 20 bases between them. Germline CDR1 is SGHTA and CDR2 is FQGTGA. DNA of the CDR3: TGTGCCAGCAGCCTGAATCCCGCAGGGCCCTACTCTGGAAACACCATATATTTT. Translation gives CASSLNPAGPYSGNTIYF.

This clonotype was counted at least ten times. V usage is TRBV12-3 or TRBV12-4 and J usage is TRBJ1-2; 9 positions match TRBD1. CDR3 length equals 15 residues. V lost 4 bases and J lost 6; bases outside the gene matches: 9. CDR3 nucleotides: TGTGCCAGCAGTTCAGGGGACAGGGATTTAAATGGCTACACCTTC. As protein: CASSSGDRDLNGYTF.

This clonotype was counted at least ten times. The rearrangement links TRBV28 to TRBJ2-5; D call uncertain. Germline-derived CDR1 and CDR2 are MDHEN and SYDVKM. CDR3 length: 14 amino acids. Trimming left V 4 bases short and J 1 base short, with 10 bases between. CDR3: CASSSIVIQETQYF. CDR3 coding DNA: TGTGCCAGCAGTTCAATCGTAATCCAAGAGACCCAGTACTTC. Full variable domain (remainder filled in from reference TRBV28 and TRBJ2-5): DVKVTQSSRYLVKRTGEKVFLECVQDMDHENMFWYRQDPGLGLRLIYFSYDVKMKEKGDIPEGYSVSREKKERFSLILESASTNQTSMYLCASSSIVIQETQYFGPGTRLLVL.

This clonotype showed up many times. The genes are TRBV20-1 and TRBJ1-4; the D gene is possibly TRBD1 (6 bases). This CDR3 contains 14 residues. Germline values: CDR1 DFQATT, CDR2 SNEGSKA (reference sequence). Trimming removed 6 bases at V and 3 bases at J, with 14 bases between. The CDR3 region is CSADTGTPNEKLFF. The CDR3 DNA reads TGCAGTGCAGATACAGGGACCCCTAATGAAAAACTGTTTTTT.

This clonotype was counted at least ten times. The chain joins TRBV20-1 to TRBJ2-3; D uncertain. The V gene lost 0 bases and the J gene lost 0 bases, with 13 bases spanning the gap. This CDR3 has 16 amino acids. Germline CDR1 reads DFQATT; CDR2 reads SNEGSKA (reference sequence). The CDR3 DNA reads TGCAGTGCTAGAGATGTTCTAGGAATGAGCACAGATACGCAGTATTTT. It translates to CSARDVLGMSTDTQYF.

The chain carries TRBV7-2 and TRBJ1-1; D possibly corresponds to TRBD1 (5 bases). V lost 5 bases to trimming and J lost 6 bases, with 13 bases between them. This CDR3 has 13 amino acids. Germline CDR1 reads SGHTA; CDR2 reads FQGNSA. CDR3 amino acids: CASSLTTEPEAFF. CDR3 in DNA: TGTGCCAGCAGCCTTACGACAGAGCCTGAAGCTTTCTTT.

This clonotype has ten or more counts. The chain links TRBV2 to TRBJ2-1; 8 bases line up with TRBD2. V lost 6 bases, J lost 8 bases, and 12 bases stayed unmatched. The CDR3 spans 15 residues. Per germline, CDR1 SNHLY and CDR2 FYNNEI. This CDR3 is CASRGSGTLRDEQFF. CDR3 DNA sequence: TGTGCCAGCAGGGGTAGCGGGACCCTGAGGGATGAGCAGTTCTTC.

In its sample, this clonotype was seen many times. The V and J genes are TRBV9 and TRBJ2-1; D assignment may be TRBD1 or TRBD2 (5 bases each). This CDR3 contains 15 residues. Per the germline V gene, CDR1 is SGDLS and CDR2 is YYNGEE. Trimming took 0 bases from V and 3 from J, leaving 10 bases between them. The CDR3 bases are TGTGCCAGCAGCGTAGGGGACGTTCTCTACAATGAGCAGTTCTTC. It is translated as CASSVGDVLYNEQFF.

V gene TRBV4-2 combines with J gene TRBJ1-2; D is unresolved. V was trimmed by 1 base and J by 4 bases, leaving 16 bases between them. The CDR3 loop spans 16 amino acids. Germline loops: CDR1 LGHNA, CDR2 YNFKEQ. The CDR3 bases are TGTGCCAGCAGCCAAGGGCCTGTTCGGCCCAGCTATGGCTACACCTTC. Encoded protein: CASSQGPVRPSYGYTF.

This clonotype was counted many times. The chain is built from TRBV4-1 and TRBJ2-7, with 9 bases fitting TRBD1. The CDR3 consists of 14 residues. Germline loops: CDR1 MGHRA, CDR2 YSYEKL. Unmatched junction bases numbered 3, after V lost 3 bases and J lost 3 bases. Written as DNA, the CDR3 is TGCGCCAGCAGCCACGGGACAGGGAACTACGAGCAGTACTTC. This encodes CASSHGTGNYEQYF.

This chain joins TRBV25-1 and TRBJ2-1, with TRBD2 matching over 8 bases. The CDR3 extends over 15 amino acids. Germline values: CDR1 MGHDK, CDR2 SYGVNS. J lost 9 bases, V lost 5 bases, and 12 bases had no gene match. For the CDR3, the DNA is TGTGCCAGCAGTAACAGCGGGGGCACTTCCACTGAGCAGTTCTTC. Amino acids: CASSNSGGTSTEQFF.

This clonotype was seen at least ten times. V is TRBV5-1 and J is TRBJ2-5, with D perhaps TRBD2 (5 bases). The germline gives CDR1 SGHRS, CDR2 YFSETQ. V was pared by 4 bases and J by 5 bases, with 12 bases between. The CDR3 is made up of 13 amino acids. The CDR3 loop reads CASSEGLRETQYF. CDR3 DNA: TGCGCCAGCAGCGAGGGATTGAGGGAGACCCAGTACTTC.

The sample holds many counts of this clonotype. The chain couples TRBV7-6 to TRBJ2-7; a possible D gene is TRBD2 (5 bases). This CDR3 comprises 12 residues. Looked up from germline, CDR1 is SGHVS and CDR2 is FNYEAQ. V was pared by 5 bases and J by 6 bases, with 11 bases between. The CDR3 coding sequence is TGTGCCAGCAGCCCGGACTCAGGCGAGCAGTACTTC. Protein product: CASSPDSGEQYF.

Ten or more counts support this clonotype. The chain couples TRBV20-1 to TRBJ2-5; D is unresolved. Germline V gene sequence: CDR1 DFQATT, CDR2 SNEGSKA (reference sequence). V was trimmed by 1 base and J by 7 bases, leaving 13 bases between them. This CDR3 is built from 13 residues. CDR3 DNA sequence: TGCAGTGCTAGAGCTACCCTCCCGAGGACCCAGTACTTC. Translating gives CSARATLPRTQYF.

There are many counts of this clonotype. V gene TRBV5-5 combines with J gene TRBJ2-7; a weak D match, TRBD1 (6 bases). Per germline, CDR1 SGHKS and CDR2 YYEKEE (reference sequence). V lost 1 base, J lost 0 bases, and 8 bases lay in between. This CDR3 comprises 14 residues. The CDR3 DNA reads TGTGCCAGCAGCTTGTTGGGGGCCTCCTACGAGCAGTACTTC. Protein product: CASSLLGASYEQYF.

This clonotype was picked up many times. V gene TRBV29-1 combines with J gene TRBJ2-3; possibly TRBD1 for D (5 bases). The V end was cut by 3 bases, the J end by 4 bases, with 11 bases between. Germline loops: CDR1 SQVTM, CDR2 ANQGSEA. This CDR3 comprises 13 residues. The CDR3 sequence: CSVETRVADTQYF. For the CDR3, the DNA is TGCAGCGTTGAGACCAGGGTTGCAGATACGCAGTATTTT.

This clonotype was seen more than once but under ten times. The chain links TRBV10-3 to TRBJ2-7; either TRBD1 or TRBD2 may fit D (5 bases each). Germline V gene lookup returns CDR1 ENHRY and CDR2 SYGVKD. The V end lost 7 bases, the J end lost 3 bases, and 16 bases lay between the germline ends. This CDR3 spans 14 amino acids. The CDR3 here is CAITRGDGVYEQYF. In DNA form, the CDR3 reads TGTGCCATCACTAGGGGCGACGGGGTCTACGAGCAGTACTTC.